This paragraph reports one T cell receptor beta chain. The data were taken from a study of cytomegalovirus exposure and HLA in healthy donors. Each donor was healthy, and each was a bone marrow donor. The V gene lost 5 bases and the J gene lost 8 bases, with 13 bases spanning the gap. CDR1 MNHEY and CDR2 SMNVEV come from the germline V gene (reference sequence). The CDR3 is 13 residues long. 13 Jbeta primers and 60 Vbeta primers were used for the PCR. Produced via immunoSEQ multiplex PCR; TCRdb's table is partial and in-frame only. The sample shows approximately 140,000 clones, approximately 80% of them seen only once.

The sample comprised PBMCs. J is TRBJ2-4 and V is TRBV27; D perhaps matches TRBD2 (6 bases). This TCR derives from a man between 35 and 55 years old in good health and CMV-seronegative. CDR3 coding DNA: TGTGCCAGCAGTCCCGGGAGAGAAGACATTCAGTACTTC. This encodes CASSPGREDIQYF.